This is a list of T cell receptor beta chains from one sample in a study of cytomegalovirus exposure and HLA in healthy donors. Generated by immunoSEQ multiplex PCR, the TCRdb table keeps only in-frame clones and is missing some. This table has roughly 180,000 clones, 84% appearing once. The sample consisted of PBMCs. These receptors were obtained from a girl under 18 in good health and CMV-seropositive. The CDR3 runs from the conserved cysteine through the conserved F or W. A D gene is named only where the DNA matches it firmly. Clone sizes are given selectively: once, few, many, or a class where the clone is expanded.

v_call: TRBV7-8
j_call: TRBJ1-3
clone_size: .
d_call: .
cdr3_nt: TGTGCCAGCGGTCTTGGAGCGGGGGGAAACACCATATATTTT
cdr3_aa: CASGLGAGGNTIYF

v_call: TRBV30
j_call: TRBJ2-7
clone_size: .
d_call: .
cdr3_nt: TGTGCCTGGAGTCCTATACAGAAACCCTACGAGCAGTACTTC
cdr3_aa: CAWSPIQKPYEQYF

v_call: TRBV2
j_call: TRBJ2-7
clone_size: .
d_call: TRBD1
cdr3_nt: TGTGCCAGCAGGAAATGGGGGACAGGGGTATACGAGCAGTACTTC
cdr3_aa: CASRKWGTGVYEQYF

v_call: TRBV7-9
j_call: TRBJ1-4
clone_size: .
d_call: .
cdr3_nt: TGTGCCAGCAGCAATAGAGCGTCAGAAACTAATGAAAAACTGTTTTTT
cdr3_aa: CASSNRASETNEKLFF

v_call: TRBV9
j_call: TRBJ1-2
clone_size: .
d_call: TRBD1
cdr3_nt: TGTGCCAGCAGCGTGACTGGAGGGGGCGCCGGCTATGGCTACACCTTC
cdr3_aa: CASSVTGGGAGYGYTF

v_call: TRBV6-1
j_call: TRBJ1-5
clone_size: .
d_call: TRBD1
cdr3_nt: TGTGCCAGCAGTGAACTGGGACAGGGAGGCAATCAGCCCCAGCATTTT
cdr3_aa: CASSELGQGGNQPQHF

v_call: TRBV29-1
j_call: TRBJ1-1
clone_size: few
d_call: TRBD1
cdr3_nt: TGCAGCGGCCAACAGGGGGATCACACTGAAGCTTTCTTT
cdr3_aa: CSGQQGDHTEAFF

v_call: TRBV5-6
j_call: TRBJ1-1
clone_size: .
d_call: .
cdr3_nt: TGTGCCAGCAGCTTGGCAGGGTTGGACACTGAAGCTTTCTTT
cdr3_aa: CASSLAGLDTEAFF

v_call: TRBV5-1
j_call: TRBJ1-5
clone_size: .
d_call: .
cdr3_nt: TGCGCCAGCAGCTTGGTGGGAGGAGGTCAGCCCCAGCATTTT
cdr3_aa: CASSLVGGGQPQHF

v_call: TRBV19
j_call: TRBJ1-5
clone_size: once
d_call: TRBD1
cdr3_nt: TGTGCCAGTAGTTTACAGGGGGTGACGAGCAATCAGCCCCAGCATTTT
cdr3_aa: CASSLQGVTSNQPQHF

v_call: TRBV6-5
j_call: TRBJ2-7
clone_size: .
d_call: TRBD1
cdr3_nt: TGTGCCAGCAGGACAGGGGGTGAAACGACCGAGCAGTACTTC
cdr3_aa: CASRTGGETTEQYF

v_call: TRBV27
j_call: TRBJ2-7
clone_size: .
d_call: .
cdr3_nt: TGTGCCAGCAGTTTACCTGGCAGGGCATATTACGAGCAGTACTTC
cdr3_aa: CASSLPGRAYYEQYF

v_call: TRBV6-6
j_call: TRBJ1-2
clone_size: .
d_call: .
cdr3_nt: TGTGCCGGCGGTGTTTTGAACTATGGCTACACCTTC
cdr3_aa: CAGGVLNYGYTF

v_call: TRBV6-1
j_call: TRBJ1-6
clone_size: .
d_call: .
cdr3_nt: TGTGCCAGCAGTGCCCTTTTACTACCACAGGGCGGGTATTCACCCCTCCACTTT
cdr3_aa: CASSALLLPQGGYSPLHF

v_call: TRBV2
j_call: TRBJ1-2
clone_size: .
d_call: .
cdr3_nt: TGTGCCAGCAGAGTCGACAGTGCTAACTATGGCTACACCTTC
cdr3_aa: CASRVDSANYGYTF

v_call: TRBV29-1
j_call: TRBJ2-1
clone_size: .
d_call: TRBD2
cdr3_nt: TGCAGCGTTGAAGATAGGCGGGGGGAGCAGTTCTTC
cdr3_aa: CSVEDRRGEQFF

v_call: TRBV5-3
j_call: TRBJ2-3
clone_size: .
d_call: TRBD2
cdr3_nt: TGTGCCAGCCGCCGAGAGCGGGGGCACACAGATACGCAGTATTTT
cdr3_aa: CASRRERGHTDTQYF

v_call: TRBV19
j_call: TRBJ2-1
clone_size: .
d_call: TRBD2
cdr3_nt: TGTGCCACCGACCCGGGACTAGCGGGGATATACAATGAGCAGTTCTTC
cdr3_aa: CATDPGLAGIYNEQFF

v_call: TRBV10-1
j_call: TRBJ2-5
clone_size: .
d_call: TRBD1
cdr3_nt: TGCGCCAGCAGCGGGGACAGGGGAGAGACCCAGTACTTC
cdr3_aa: CASSGDRGETQYF

v_call: TRBV2
j_call: TRBJ1-5
clone_size: .
d_call: TRBD1
cdr3_nt: TGTGCCAGCACCGTGGGGGACAGACAAAATCAGCCCCAGCATTTT
cdr3_aa: CASTVGDRQNQPQHF

v_call: TRBV5-6
j_call: TRBJ2-7
clone_size: once
d_call: TRBD1
cdr3_nt: TGTGCCAGCAGCTTACAGGGGGCGCAGGTGGACGAGCAGTACTTC
cdr3_aa: CASSLQGAQVDEQYF

v_call: TRBV12-5
j_call: TRBJ1-2
clone_size: .
d_call: TRBD1
cdr3_nt: TGTGCTAGTGGCCCACTTGGGACAGGGAGTAACGGCTACACCTTC
cdr3_aa: CASGPLGTGSNGYTF

v_call: TRBV18
j_call: TRBJ1-6
clone_size: .
d_call: TRBD1
cdr3_nt: TGTGCCAGCTCACCCGACCCGCGACAGGGGAGCTCCTATAATTCACCCCTCCACTTT
cdr3_aa: CASSPDPRQGSSYNSPLHF

v_call: TRBV2
j_call: TRBJ1-5
clone_size: .
d_call: TRBD1
cdr3_nt: TGTGCCAGCAGTTACCCGTTGACAGGGGGTGGGGGCAATCAGCCCCAGCATTTT
cdr3_aa: CASSYPLTGGGGNQPQHF

v_call: TRBV27
j_call: TRBJ2-6
clone_size: once
d_call: .
cdr3_nt: TGTGCCAGCAGTCTCTACCCTATAAGATCTGGGGCCAACGTCCTGACTTTC
cdr3_aa: CASSLYPIRSGANVLTF

v_call: TRBV19
j_call: TRBJ1-1
clone_size: .
d_call: .
cdr3_nt: TGTGCCAGTAGTCTTGCCAGAATGACCCAGCGTGACACTGAAGCTTTCTTT
cdr3_aa: CASSLARMTQRDTEAFF

v_call: TRBV13
j_call: TRBJ2-3
clone_size: .
d_call: .
cdr3_nt: TGTGCCATCTTAAACAGTGCGGGACTCCGATCGAGGGCAGATACGCAGTATTTT
cdr3_aa: CAILNSAGLRSRADTQYF

v_call: TRBV5-1
j_call: TRBJ2-1
clone_size: .
d_call: TRBD2
cdr3_nt: TGCGCCAGCAGCTTCTTTCGGGGGGGCTTCAATGAGCAGTTCTTC
cdr3_aa: CASSFFRGGFNEQFF

v_call: TRBV6-1
j_call: TRBJ2-2
clone_size: .
d_call: .
cdr3_nt: TGTGCCAGCAGTGAAGGGAGGACTTCGAACACCGGGGAGCTGTTTTTT
cdr3_aa: CASSEGRTSNTGELFF

v_call: TRBV19
j_call: TRBJ1-5
clone_size: .
d_call: .
cdr3_nt: TGTGCCAGTAGCCCGACAGGTTCGCATCAGCCCCAGCATTTT
cdr3_aa: CASSPTGSHQPQHF

v_call: TRBV13
j_call: TRBJ2-3
clone_size: once
d_call: .
cdr3_nt: TGTGCCAGCAGCTTAGAAGGGGCCCCCCGGGATACGCAGTATTTT
cdr3_aa: CASSLEGAPRDTQYF

v_call: TRBV9
j_call: TRBJ2-3
clone_size: .
d_call: TRBD2
cdr3_nt: TGTGCCAGCAGCCCAGGACTAGCGGGGGGGAGCACAGATACGCAGTATTTT
cdr3_aa: CASSPGLAGGSTDTQYF

v_call: TRBV27
j_call: TRBJ1-5
clone_size: .
d_call: TRBD1
cdr3_nt: TGTGCCAGCAGTTTGTTGGGACAGGGGCAGCCCCAGCATTTT
cdr3_aa: CASSLLGQGQPQHF

v_call: TRBV4-1
j_call: TRBJ2-7
clone_size: few
d_call: TRBD2
cdr3_nt: TGCGCCAGCAGCCTCTACGGGGGGAACGAGCAGTACTTC
cdr3_aa: CASSLYGGNEQYF

v_call: TRBV16
j_call: TRBJ1-1
clone_size: .
d_call: TRBD1
cdr3_nt: TGTGCCAGCAGCCACAACAGGGGAGGAAACACTGAAGCTTTCTTT
cdr3_aa: CASSHNRGGNTEAFF

v_call: TRBV4-1
j_call: TRBJ1-5
clone_size: .
d_call: .
cdr3_nt: TGCGCCAGCAGCCCCTGGGGGCAAGGTCAGCCCCAGCATTTT
cdr3_aa: CASSPWGQGQPQHF

v_call: TRBV5-1
j_call: TRBJ2-5
clone_size: .
d_call: TRBD2
cdr3_nt: TGCGCCAGCAGCTTCAGACTAGCGGGGGGCCAAGAGACCCAGTACTTC
cdr3_aa: CASSFRLAGGQETQYF

v_call: TRBV25-1
j_call: TRBJ1-1
clone_size: .
d_call: .
cdr3_nt: TGTGCCAGCAGTGAATATAGCCTGAACACTGAAGCTTTCTTT
cdr3_aa: CASSEYSLNTEAFF

v_call: TRBV27
j_call: TRBJ1-4
clone_size: .
d_call: TRBD1
cdr3_nt: TGTGCCAGCAGTTTAAGGGACAGGGGGGCAACTAATGAAAAACTGTTTTTT
cdr3_aa: CASSLRDRGATNEKLFF

v_call: TRBV11-2
j_call: TRBJ2-1
clone_size: .
d_call: TRBD2
cdr3_nt: TGTGCCAGCAGCCTGTTAGCGGGGCCCTACAATGAGCAGTTCTTC
cdr3_aa: CASSLLAGPYNEQFF

v_call: TRBV20-1
j_call: TRBJ1-2
clone_size: .
d_call: .
cdr3_nt: TGCAGTGCTCCGGGATATGGCTACACCTTC
cdr3_aa: CSAPGYGYTF